This T cell receptor (beta chain) was documented in a study of blood T cell repertoires in COVID-19. Whole-study context: Italy, Spain and the United States were the sources of the convalescent and acute COVID-19 samples. Sources were T cells, B-cell-depleted T cells, or PBMCs; the material itself was cDNA or gDNA.

V lost 7 bases and J lost 1, with 10 bases in between. The CDR3 extends over 13 amino acids. Germline CDR1 and CDR2: ENHRY and SYGVKD. As handled by the study authors: Amplification of reference gene primers was used by the study to estimate nucleated cell counts. Profiled with immunoSEQ multiplex PCR; TCRdb holds only in-frame clones, not every one. V, J and clone size are those of that table, while D and trimming were read from the DNA. The repertoire holds a few hundred thousand clones, about 90% seen once, with roughly 1.2% in the top ten. The chain couples TRBV10-3 to TRBJ1-1, with D unresolved. Sample: peripheral blood. The receptor comes from a man in his forties with acute or convalescent COVID-19. The CDR3 region has the DNA TGTGCCATCATAGCCCGGGAGAACACTGAAGCTTTCTTT. Its protein is CAIIARENTEAFF.